Following are 6 T cell receptor beta chains from one sample sequenced in a study of blood T cell repertoires in COVID-19. Some clones are missing from TCRdb's copy, which holds only in-frame ones; the method was immunoSEQ multiplex PCR. The sample records around 400,000 clones, 88% being singletons. Sequenced input: PBMCs or T cells enriched from blood (not recorded which). These receptors all stem from a woman in her late teens or twenties who had been exposed to COVID-19.

CDR3 in DNA: TGTGCCAGCAGTTTATGGCCCAATCAGCCCCAGCATTTT. Protein product: CASSLWPNQPQHF. The chain is built from TRBV27 and TRBJ1-5; D is unresolved. The V gene's germline CDR1 is MNHEY and CDR2 SMNVEV (reference sequence). Trimming left V 1 base short and J 3 bases short, with 4 bases between. The CDR3 extends over 13 amino acids.

V and J are TRBV13 and TRBJ2-1; TRBD2 is a possible D gene (6 bases). Deletions cut 4 bases from V and 6 bases from J, with 19 bases between. The CDR3 runs to 16 residues. CDR1 is PRHDT and CDR2 is FYEKMQ in the germline V gene (reference sequence). CDR3 bases: TGTGCCAGCAGCTCCAGATTCCGGGACTCGTTCAATGAGCAGTTCTTC. Amino acid sequence: CASSSRFRDSFNEQFF.

J is TRBJ1-4 and V is TRBV19; D gene unclear. The germline V gene encodes CDR1 LNHDA and CDR2 SQIVND (reference sequence). The V gene lost 2 bases and the J gene lost 5 bases, with 9 bases spanning the gap. The CDR3 extends over 14 amino acids. CDR3 region: CASSITRLNEKLFF. In DNA form, the CDR3 reads TGTGCCAGTAGTATAACCAGGTTGAATGAAAAACTGTTTTTT.

The chain uses TRBV7-2 and TRBJ1-6, with TRBD1 identical over 11 bases. V lost 3 bases to trimming and J lost 9 bases; unmatched junction nucleotides: 16. CDR1 is SGHTA, CDR2 FQGNSA, per germline. The CDR3 loop spans 19 amino acids. The CDR3 protein is CASSFRPGTGGMLGSPLHF. The CDR3 DNA is TGTGCCAGCAGCTTCCGCCCCGGGACAGGGGGTATGTTAGGTTCACCCCTCCACTTT.

The rearrangement uses TRBV2 and TRBJ2-7, with D possibly matching TRBD1 (5 bases). The CDR3 has 13 amino acids. Germline V CDR1 and CDR2: SNHLY, FYNNEI. V was trimmed by 1 base and J by 7 bases, leaving 11 bases between them. CDR3 sequence (DNA): TGTGCCAGCAGTGAAGTAGGTAGGGGTGAGCAGTACTTC. Residues: CASSEVGRGEQYF.

The DNA of the CDR3 is TGTGCCAGCAGTTACTTAAGGGGTCTAGAGGGCTACACCTTC. This encodes CASSYLRGLEGYTF. This rearrangement joins TRBV6-5 to TRBJ1-2; D is perhaps TRBD1 (5 bases). This CDR3 contains 14 residues. V gave up 1 base and J gave up 8 bases, with 14 bases separating them. The germline V gene has CDR1 MNHEY and CDR2 SVGAGI.